The rows below give T cell receptor beta chains drawn from one sample of a study of cytomegalovirus exposure and HLA in healthy donors. TCRdb keeps only in-frame clones here, not all; method: immunoSEQ multiplex PCR. In the table there are more than 110,000 clones, 76% of which are singletons. The sample consisted of PBMCs. The receptors originated from a man between 18 and 29 years old in good health and CMV-seronegative. Each CDR3 is given with its conserved first and last residue.

CDR3,V,J
CASSYSLGLTNTIYF,TRBV6-5,TRBJ1-3
CASSKPGLDNTEAFF,TRBV19,TRBJ1-1
CSGDPGSTEAFF,TRBV29-1,TRBJ1-1
CASSYLNRRGGTQYF,TRBV6-5,TRBJ2-5
CASSALQGDEQYF,TRBV19,TRBJ2-7
CASSPASLNTEAFF,TRBV27,TRBJ1-1
CASSFRQGNQPQHF,TRBV7-2,TRBJ1-5
CASSPAGLAGNEQFF,TRBV4-2,TRBJ2-1
CAGSYSGGVPYEQYF,TRBV6-5,TRBJ2-7
CASSPRDRSSTDTQYF,TRBV7-2,TRBJ2-3
CASSEIQGGADTQYF,TRBV6-1,TRBJ2-3
CASSLVSLTNYGYTF,TRBV5-6,TRBJ1-2
CASSATSGGTTDTQYF,TRBV7-6,TRBJ2-3
CASSAPPGLLGTYEQYF,TRBV25-1,TRBJ2-7
CASSSSLAGGRDEQYF,TRBV5-1,TRBJ2-7
CARTGGLGGPGGGYTF,TRBV2,TRBJ1-2
CASRSLSVAPYSNQPQHF,TRBV28,TRBJ1-5
CASSLLTGTNTEAFF,TRBV4-1,TRBJ1-1
CASSPGFGGQPQHF,TRBV18,TRBJ1-5
CASSGITVTSTDTQYF,TRBV27,TRBJ2-3
CASSPSGSTYNEQFF,TRBV7-6,TRBJ2-1
CASSLSTGEQYF,TRBV19,TRBJ2-7
CASSQDGMGRVDAFF,TRBV4-1,TRBJ1-1
CASSQVDAGTNTGELFF,TRBV4-2,TRBJ2-2
CASSFFGGQPQHF,TRBV27,TRBJ1-5
CASSEVDRGREKLFF,TRBV5-1,TRBJ1-4
CASSPGQGVYIDNEQFF,TRBV13,TRBJ2-1
CASSYRTSQDSPLHF,TRBV6-5,TRBJ1-6
CASLRDRARDYGYTF,TRBV2,TRBJ1-2
CASSLAGHPLAETQYF,TRBV5-8,TRBJ2-5
CASSPSPAGGSYEQYF,TRBV18,TRBJ2-7
CASSVDYQAGGETQYF,TRBV9,TRBJ2-5
CASSGQGQADEQYF,TRBV28,TRBJ2-7
CATSSQRLPYEQYF,TRBV15,TRBJ2-7
CASSVGPEDYGYTF,TRBV9,TRBJ1-2
CASSPGTEGNTIYF,TRBV5-1,TRBJ1-3
CASTELGQPGLVAFF,TRBV5-1,TRBJ1-1
CASSLQGWWTEAFF,TRBV27,TRBJ1-1
CASSYASGRGNEQFF,TRBV5-1,TRBJ2-1
CASSLRESDEQFF,TRBV27,TRBJ2-1
CASSLDPKSLQGISYNEQFF,TRBV7-8,TRBJ2-1
CASSLGVRSYEQYF,TRBV5-4,TRBJ2-7
CASSRLAVNEQYF,TRBV27,TRBJ2-7
CASSLNPGQANDGYTF,TRBV4-1,TRBJ1-2
CASSEGVWREGDNEQFF,TRBV2,TRBJ2-1
CASTQTRGLTPGSLGTEAFF,TRBV10-1,TRBJ1-1
CASSNSGPSSYEQYF,TRBV7-9,TRBJ2-7
CASSAGTGRDEQFF,TRBV9,TRBJ2-1
CASSEGGLADNEQFF,TRBV2,TRBJ2-1